This T cell receptor beta chain was sequenced for a study of T cell repertoires in cytomegalovirus infection. Study-wide background: Both a matching HLA type and CMV infection were indicated by public TCR beta signatures.

TCRdb re-derived calls from the reads in MiXCR, one entry per CDR3 protein. Of roughly 720,000 distinct CDR3 sequences in the sample, less than 40% were seen once. About this clonotype: Its matching antigen is unknown.

Study results and limitations: Frequencies of public TCR beta families were cumulated, and this identified carriers of CMV plus the relevant HLA. CMV-specific TCR beta clonotypes restricted by HLA-C dominated the ex vivo response.

Trimming cost V 8 bases and J 7 bases, with 19 bases left between them. This CDR3 comprises 14 residues. The chain links TRBV5-3 to TRBJ2-1; D is uncertain. TRBV5-3 is identified as an open reading frame with a role that is uncertain. The receptor was isolated from a human donor in good health (CMV status not recorded). Some clones in this sample may be carry-over from other donors' samples. Sequencing used PBMCs. CDR3 in amino acids: CASSVDAGFNEQFF. The CDR3 region has the DNA TGTGCCAGCAGCGTGGACGCAGGTTTTAATGAGCAGTTCTTC.